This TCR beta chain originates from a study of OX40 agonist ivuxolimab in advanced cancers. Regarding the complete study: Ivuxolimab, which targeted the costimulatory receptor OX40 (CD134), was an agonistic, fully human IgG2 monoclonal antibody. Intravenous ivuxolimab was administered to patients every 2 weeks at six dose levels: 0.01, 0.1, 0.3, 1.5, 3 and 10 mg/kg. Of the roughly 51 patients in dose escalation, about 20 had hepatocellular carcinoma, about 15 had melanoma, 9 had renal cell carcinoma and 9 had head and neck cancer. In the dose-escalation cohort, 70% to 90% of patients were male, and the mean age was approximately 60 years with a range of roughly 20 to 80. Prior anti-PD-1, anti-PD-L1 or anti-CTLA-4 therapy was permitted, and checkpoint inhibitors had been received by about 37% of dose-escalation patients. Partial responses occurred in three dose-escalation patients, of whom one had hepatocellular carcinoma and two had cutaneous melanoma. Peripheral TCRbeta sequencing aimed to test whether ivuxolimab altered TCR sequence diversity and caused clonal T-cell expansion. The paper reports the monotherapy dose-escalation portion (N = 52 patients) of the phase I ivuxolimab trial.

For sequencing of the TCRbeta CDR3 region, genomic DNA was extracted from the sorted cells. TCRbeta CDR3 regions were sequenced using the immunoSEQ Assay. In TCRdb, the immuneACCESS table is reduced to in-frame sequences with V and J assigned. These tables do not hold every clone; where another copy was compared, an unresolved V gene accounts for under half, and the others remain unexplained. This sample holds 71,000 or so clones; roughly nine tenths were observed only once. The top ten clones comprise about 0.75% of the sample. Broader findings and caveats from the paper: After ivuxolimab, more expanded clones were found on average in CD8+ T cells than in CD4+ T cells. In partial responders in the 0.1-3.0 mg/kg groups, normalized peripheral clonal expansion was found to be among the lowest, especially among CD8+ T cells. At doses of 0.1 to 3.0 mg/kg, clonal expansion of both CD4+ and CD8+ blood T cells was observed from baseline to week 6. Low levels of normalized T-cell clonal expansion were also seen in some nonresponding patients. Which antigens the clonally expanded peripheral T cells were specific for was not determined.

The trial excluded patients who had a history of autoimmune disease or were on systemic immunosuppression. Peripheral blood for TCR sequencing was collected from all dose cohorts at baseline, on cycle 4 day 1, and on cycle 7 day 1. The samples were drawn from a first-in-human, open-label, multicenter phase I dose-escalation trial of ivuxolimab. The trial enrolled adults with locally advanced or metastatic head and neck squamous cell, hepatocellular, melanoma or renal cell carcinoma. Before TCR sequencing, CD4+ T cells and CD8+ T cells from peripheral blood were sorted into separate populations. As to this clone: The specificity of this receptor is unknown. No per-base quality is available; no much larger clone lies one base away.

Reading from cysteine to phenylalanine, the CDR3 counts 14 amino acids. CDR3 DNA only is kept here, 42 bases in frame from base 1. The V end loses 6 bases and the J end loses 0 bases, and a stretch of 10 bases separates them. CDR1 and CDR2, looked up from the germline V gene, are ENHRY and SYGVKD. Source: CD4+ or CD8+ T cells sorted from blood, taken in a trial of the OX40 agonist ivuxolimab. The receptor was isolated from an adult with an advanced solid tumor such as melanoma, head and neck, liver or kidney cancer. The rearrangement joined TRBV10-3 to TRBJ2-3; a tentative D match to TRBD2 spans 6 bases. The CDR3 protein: CAIRIGTSTDTQYF. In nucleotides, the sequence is TGTGCCATCAGGATCGGGACTAGCACAGATACGCAGTATTTT.